This T cell receptor (beta chain) is drawn from a study of beta chain features in type 1 diabetes. As every portion of the isolated RNA was reverse transcribed, the sequencing read expressed TCRB transcripts. Using immunoSEQ multiplex PCR, the repertoire was profiled, and TCRdb retains in-frame clones only, with some absent. The table lists more than 350,000 clones, approximately 10% of them singletons. Regarding the study as a whole: Patients and controls would share equally any PCR tilt toward shorter templates.

V lost 0 bases to trimming and J lost 2 bases, with 15 bases between them. Germline CDR1 reads LGHNA; CDR2 reads YNFKEQ. This CDR3 has 17 residues. Turning to this clone: What it binds is not known.

The TCR sequence derives from a woman under 30 in good health. The chain recombines TRBV4-2 with TRBJ2-3; possible D gene TRBD1, 6 bases. The material sequenced was naive CD4+ T cells from blood. The CDR3 loop reads CASSQDSTGSLTDTQYF. The CDR3 DNA reads as TGTGCCAGCAGCCAAGATAGTACAGGGAGCCTCACAGATACGCAGTATTTT.